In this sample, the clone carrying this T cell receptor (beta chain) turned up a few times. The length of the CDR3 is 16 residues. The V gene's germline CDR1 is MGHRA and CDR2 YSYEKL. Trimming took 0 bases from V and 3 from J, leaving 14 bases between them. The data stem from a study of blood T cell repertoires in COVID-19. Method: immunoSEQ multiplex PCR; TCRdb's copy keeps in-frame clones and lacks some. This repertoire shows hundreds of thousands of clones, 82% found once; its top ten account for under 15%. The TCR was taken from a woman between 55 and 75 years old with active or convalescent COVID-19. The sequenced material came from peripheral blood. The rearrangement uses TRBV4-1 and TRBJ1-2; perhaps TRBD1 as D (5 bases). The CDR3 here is CASSQDQARVHYGYTF. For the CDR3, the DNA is TGCGCCAGCAGCCAAGATCAGGCCAGGGTACACTATGGCTACACCTTC.